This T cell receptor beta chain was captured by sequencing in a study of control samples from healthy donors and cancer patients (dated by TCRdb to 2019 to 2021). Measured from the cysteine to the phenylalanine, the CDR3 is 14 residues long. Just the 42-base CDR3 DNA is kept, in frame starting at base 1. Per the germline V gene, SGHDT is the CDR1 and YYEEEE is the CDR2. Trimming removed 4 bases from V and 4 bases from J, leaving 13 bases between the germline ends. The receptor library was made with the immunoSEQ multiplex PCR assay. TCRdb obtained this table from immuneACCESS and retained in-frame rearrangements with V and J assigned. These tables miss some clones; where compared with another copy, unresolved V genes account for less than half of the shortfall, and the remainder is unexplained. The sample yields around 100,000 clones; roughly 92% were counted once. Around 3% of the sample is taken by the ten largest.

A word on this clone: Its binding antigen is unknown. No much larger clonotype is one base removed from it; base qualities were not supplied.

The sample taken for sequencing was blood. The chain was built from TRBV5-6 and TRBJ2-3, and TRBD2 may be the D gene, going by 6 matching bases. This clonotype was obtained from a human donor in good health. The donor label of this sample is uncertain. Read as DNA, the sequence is TGTGCCAGCAGCCCCCGGGACTCCGCAGATACGCAGTATTTT. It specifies CASSPRDSADTQYF.